One sample yielded the 19 T cell receptor beta chains listed below, sequenced in a study of shared clonotypes between healthy human individuals. The assay was immunoSEQ multiplex PCR, and TCRdb's table has in-frame clones only and misses some. The sample consists of about 1.5 million clones, around 97% of them appearing once. The sequencing sample was made of naive CD4+ T cells sorted from blood. The subset is: CD45RA+ positively selected. These receptors all stem from a man in his thirties or forties in good health.

The sample holds a few counts of this clone. Within the sample, other DNA sequences also encode this same CDR3. The rearrangement uses TRBV9 and TRBJ2-7; a weak D match, TRBD1 (5 bases). This CDR3 region has 14 residues. Germline-derived CDR1 and CDR2 are SGDLS and YYNGEE. Trimming stripped 2 bases from V and 0 bases from J, with 9 bases between. The CDR3 sequence is CASSVDSNSYEQYF. CDR3 nucleotide sequence: TGTGCCAGCAGCGTCGACAGTAACTCCTACGAGCAGTACTTC. Based on the CDR3 plus reference TRBV9 and TRBJ2-7, the full variable domain is DSGVTQTPKHLITATGQRVTLRCSPRSGDLSVYWYQQSLDQGLQFLIQYYNGEERAKGNILERFSAQQFPDLHSELNLSSLELGDSALYFCASSVDSNSYEQYFGPGTRLTVT.

This chain uses TRBV7-2 with TRBJ2-7, with D tentatively TRBD2 (6 bases). This CDR3 spans 18 amino acids. The germline V and J ends were trimmed by 5 bases and 1 base, with 24 bases remaining between them. Germline lookup yields CDR1 SGHTA and CDR2 FQGNSA. CDR3: CASSRGRRTGERSYEQYF. In DNA form, the CDR3 reads TGTGCCAGCAGCCGGGGCCGTCGGACGGGGGAACGGTCCTACGAGCAGTACTTC.

The genes are TRBV2 and TRBJ2-3; D could derive from TRBD1 or TRBD2 (5 bases each). V was shortened by 5 bases and J by 8 bases, with 11 bases between the two germline ends. The CDR3 loop spans 12 amino acids. Germline lookup yields CDR1 SNHLY and CDR2 FYNNEI. The CDR3 DNA is TGTGCCAGCAGTCCCGGGGCGGGTACGCAGTATTTT. Its translation: CASSPGAGTQYF.

The CDR3 DNA is TGTGCCAGCAGCTTTTCAACCGCTAACTATGGCTACACCTTC. Amino acids: CASSFSTANYGYTF. The chain recombines TRBV11-2 with TRBJ1-2; D gene uncertain. Germline CDR1 reads SGHAT; CDR2 reads FQNNGV. V gave up 3 bases and J gave up 0 bases, with 8 bases separating them. The CDR3 loop spans 14 amino acids.

V gene TRBV6-1 combines with J gene TRBJ1-2; no firm D call. Germline values: CDR1 MNHNS, CDR2 SASEGT. The V and J ends lost 10 bases and 4 bases respectively, with 16 bases between them. This CDR3 spans 13 amino acids. The CDR3 loop is CATNLGQAYGYTF. The CDR3 DNA follows: TGTGCCACCAATCTCGGGCAAGCCTATGGCTACACCTTC.

Concerning this clone: Within the sample, other DNA sequences also encode this same CDR3. The genes are TRBV28 and TRBJ1-5; no firm D call. The CDR3 length is 12 residues. Trimming removed 6 bases from V and 2 bases from J, with 5 bases in between. Germline CDR1 reads MDHEN; CDR2 reads SYDVKM. The CDR3: CASSAGNQPQHF. The DNA for the CDR3 is TGTGCCAGCAGCGCGGGCAATCAGCCCCAGCATTTT.

V usage is TRBV7-8 and J usage is TRBJ2-6, with 7 bases lining up with TRBD1. This CDR3 contains 17 residues. From germline, CDR1 is SGHVS and CDR2 FQNEAQ. V lost 7 bases to trimming and J lost 0 bases; unmatched junction nucleotides: 9. The CDR3 region is CASTIHRGTSGANVLTF. As DNA, the CDR3 is TGTGCCAGCACCATTCACAGGGGAACCTCTGGGGCCAACGTCCTGACTTTC.

V gene TRBV19 combines with J gene TRBJ2-1; the D gene is possibly TRBD2 (5 bases). This CDR3 is 16 amino acids long. V lost 4 bases to trimming and J lost 4 bases, with 17 bases between them. Germline lookup yields CDR1 LNHDA and CDR2 SQIVND (reference sequence). CDR3 sequence (DNA): TGTGCCAGTAGTACTGGTCAGGAGGTACGTTACAATGAGCAGTTCTTC. Translated: CASSTGQEVRYNEQFF.

The chain employs TRBV18 and TRBJ2-3; D tentatively reads TRBD1 or TRBD2 (7 bases each). The CDR3 spans 16 residues. The germline V gene encodes CDR1 KGHSH and CDR2 LQKENI. Trimming pared 0 bases from V and 2 bases from J, leaving 12 bases between. CDR3 coding DNA: TGTGCCAGCTCACCACCGCCAGGGGGGGCCACAGATACGCAGTATTTT. Protein: CASSPPPGGATDTQYF.

The rearrangement uses TRBV5-6 and TRBJ2-7, with a possible D match to TRBD1 (6 bases). The CDR3 sequence is 14 residues long. Germline CDR1 SGHDT, CDR2 YYEEEE. V was shortened by 4 bases and J by 0 bases, with 11 bases between the two germline ends. The CDR3 spells CASSPGQSSYEQYF. The DNA of the CDR3 is TGTGCCAGCAGCCCGGGACAAAGCTCCTACGAGCAGTACTTC.

The chain links TRBV19 to TRBJ2-2, with 7 bases lining up with TRBD2. Losses at the gene ends were 1 base for V and 6 bases for J; bases not matched to a gene: 11. Germline values: CDR1 LNHDA, CDR2 SQIVND (reference sequence). The CDR3 extends over 17 amino acids. This CDR3 is CASSIALRTSGAGELFF. As DNA, the CDR3 is TGTGCCAGTAGTATAGCTCTCCGGACTAGTGGGGCCGGGGAGCTGTTTTTT.

This clone was observed a single time. The chain uses TRBV7-6 and TRBJ1-4; the D is unclear. The CDR3 has 14 residues. Per the germline V gene, CDR1 is SGHVS and CDR2 is FNYEAQ. Trimming stripped 1 base from V and 7 bases from J, with 10 bases between. The CDR3: CASSLEALPEKLFF. The CDR3 DNA follows: TGTGCCAGCAGCTTAGAAGCGCTCCCTGAAAAACTGTTTTTT.

The chain uses TRBV5-1 and TRBJ2-1, with 12 bases lining up with TRBD2. The ends lost 5 bases at V and 5 bases at J; junction bases unmatched: 8. Germline V gives CDR1 SGHRS, CDR2 YFSETQ. The CDR3 is 16 amino acids. This CDR3 reads CASSPLAGGSHNEQFF. CDR3 DNA: TGCGCCAGCAGTCCCCTAGCGGGAGGGAGCCACAATGAGCAGTTCTTC.

This chain's CDR3 is CASRRSGGGFGEQFF. The CDR3 nucleotides read TGTGCCAGTAGAAGGAGCGGTGGAGGGTTTGGTGAGCAGTTCTTC. The V and J genes are TRBV19 and TRBJ2-1, with D perhaps matching TRBD2 (6 bases). Deletions cut 6 bases from V and 9 bases from J, with 21 bases between. Germline V gene data show CDR1 as LNHDA and CDR2 as SQIVND (reference sequence). This CDR3 is 15 amino acids long.

The rearrangement links TRBV7-8 to TRBJ2-7; tentatively, D is TRBD1 or TRBD2 (5 bases each). The CDR3 is 13 residues long. In germline, CDR1 is SGHVS, CDR2 FQNEAQ. V was cut by 1 base and J by 4 bases, with 8 bases left in between. The CDR3 here is CASSLGDGYEQYF. The CDR3 bases are TGTGCCAGCAGCTTAGGGGACGGGTACGAGCAGTACTTC.

The chain's CDR3 is CASSPDTGVNTQYF. CDR3 nucleotides: TGCGCCAGCAGCCCGGACACGGGAGTAAATACGCAGTATTTT. The V and J genes are TRBV5-1 and TRBJ2-3, with D possibly TRBD2 on 6 matching bases. The CDR3 runs 14 residues. From germline, CDR1 is SGHRS and CDR2 YFSETQ. Trimming left V 4 bases short and J 7 bases short, with 16 bases between.

This chain links TRBV5-4 with TRBJ2-2, with 7 bases lining up with TRBD1. The CDR3 is made up of 15 amino acids. V lost 0 bases and J lost 4; bases outside the gene matches: 3. CDR1 is SGHNT, CDR2 YYREEE, per germline (reference sequence). CDR3 coding DNA: TGTGCCAGCAGCTTGGAGGGGGCGGTCACCGGGGAGCTGTTTTTT. Protein product: CASSLEGAVTGELFF.

The chain uses TRBV28 and TRBJ2-3; D not resolved. Trimming shortened V by 7 bases and J by 4 bases, and 6 bases separated the two germline ends. The CDR3 sequence is 11 residues long. Per the germline V gene, CDR1 is MDHEN and CDR2 is SYDVKM. The CDR3 nucleotides are TGTGCCAGCATGGGTGCAGATACGCAGTATTTT. It is translated as CASMGADTQYF.

The V gene is TRBV25-1, the J gene TRBJ2-7; D is possibly TRBD1 (5 bases). Germline-derived CDR1 and CDR2 are MGHDK and SYGVNS. Deletions cut 6 bases from V and 5 bases from J, with 14 bases between. The CDR3 runs 13 residues. CDR3 DNA sequence: TGTGCCAGCAGGGACCTAGGGGTCCACGAGCAGTACTTC. Translating gives CASRDLGVHEQYF.